Given below is one T cell receptor beta chain in context. Its cognate antigen is unknown. This specimen comes from a study of STAT3 mutations in large granular lymphocyte leukemia. About the research overall: Roughly half the longitudinally sequenced T-LGLL patients had canonical STAT3 mutations.

Losses at the gene ends were 3 bases for V and 9 bases for J; bases not matched to a gene: 5. The CDR3 contains 13 residues. Germline lookup yields CDR1 KGHSH and CDR2 LQKENI. Notes on the study in general: Every T-cell large granular lymphocyte leukemia patient had at least one immunodominant TCR beta clonotype.

Generated by immunoSEQ multiplex PCR, the TCRdb table keeps only in-frame clones and is missing some. The table records about 9,200 clones, around 89% of them present only once. The sequenced sample consisted of peripheral blood mononuclear cells. The chain has TRBV18 and TRBJ2-1; 7 positions agree with TRBD1. The receptor's source is a man between 60 and 75 years old with T-cell large granular lymphocyte leukemia. Some clones in this sample may be carry-over from other donors' samples. The chain's CDR3 is CASSPVQGTEQFF. The CDR3 coding sequence is TGTGCCAGCTCACCCGTACAGGGGACTGAGCAGTTCTTC.